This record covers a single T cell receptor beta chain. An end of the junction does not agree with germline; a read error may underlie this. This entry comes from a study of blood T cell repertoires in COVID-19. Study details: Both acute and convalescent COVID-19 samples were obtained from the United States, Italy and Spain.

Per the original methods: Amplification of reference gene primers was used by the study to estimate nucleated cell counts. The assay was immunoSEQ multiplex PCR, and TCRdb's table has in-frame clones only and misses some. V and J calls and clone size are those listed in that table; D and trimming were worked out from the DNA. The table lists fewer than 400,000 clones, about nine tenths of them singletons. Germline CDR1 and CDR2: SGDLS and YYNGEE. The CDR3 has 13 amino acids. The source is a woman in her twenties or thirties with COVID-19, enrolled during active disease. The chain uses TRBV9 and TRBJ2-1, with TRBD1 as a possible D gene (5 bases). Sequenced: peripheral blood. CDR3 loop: CASSVTTRPGKIF. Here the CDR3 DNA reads TGTGCCAGCAGCGTAACAACGCGGCCAGGGAAAATCTTC.